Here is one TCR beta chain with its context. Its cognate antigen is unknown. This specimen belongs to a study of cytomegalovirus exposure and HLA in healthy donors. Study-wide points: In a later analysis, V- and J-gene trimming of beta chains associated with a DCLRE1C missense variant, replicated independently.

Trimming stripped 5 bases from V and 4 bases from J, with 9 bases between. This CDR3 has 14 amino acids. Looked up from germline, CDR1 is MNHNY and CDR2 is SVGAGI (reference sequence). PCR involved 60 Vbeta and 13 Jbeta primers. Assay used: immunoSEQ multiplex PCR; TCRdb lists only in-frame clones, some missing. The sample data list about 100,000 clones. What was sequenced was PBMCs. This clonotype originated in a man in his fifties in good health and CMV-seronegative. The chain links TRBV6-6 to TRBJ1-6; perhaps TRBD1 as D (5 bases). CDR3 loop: CASSQGRYNSPLHF. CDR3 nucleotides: TGTGCCAGCAGTCAGGGAAGGTATAATTCACCCCTCCACTTT.